Following are 17 T cell receptor beta chains from one sample sequenced in a study of T cells in Graves' hyperthyroidism and ophthalmopathy. TCR beta CDR3 region amplification was performed from RNA transcripts. Carried out on the TCR CDR3, a first-round RT-PCR used the HTBI primer set. TCRdb analysed the multiplex PCR reads with MiXCR anew, one entry per CDR3 protein. The table has roughly 640,000 distinct CDR3 sequences, about a sixth seen once. The sample was blood. These receptors all stem from a woman aged 40 to 50 with Graves' ophthalmopathy.

V and J are TRBV7-8 and TRBJ2-4; 7 nucleotides line up with TRBD1. Germline values: CDR1 SGHVS, CDR2 FQNEAQ. The length of the CDR3 is 16 residues. Trimming removed 1 base from V and 7 bases from J; junction bases left unmatched: 10. The DNA for the CDR3 is TGTGCCAGCAGCTTAGTAAGAGGGGGCCCCCTCAACATTCAGTACTTC. This encodes CASSLVRGGPLNIQYF.

A few counts support this clonotype. The chain recombines TRBV6-1 with TRBJ2-1, with D unclear. Trimming stripped 3 bases from V and 2 bases from J, with 11 bases between. CDR1 is MNHNS, CDR2 SASEGT, per germline. There are 15 residues in the CDR3. The CDR3 DNA reads as TGTGCCAGCAGTGATGAGGTTGAAGCCTACAATGAGCAGTTCTTC. It yields the protein CASSDEVEAYNEQFF.

This clonotype was observed at least ten times. This chain joins TRBV20-1 and TRBJ1-2; 8 bases align to TRBD1. V lost 2 bases and J lost 4; bases outside the gene matches: 6. CDR3 length: 14 amino acids. Germline CDR1 is DFQATT and CDR2 is SNEGSKA (reference sequence). DNA of the CDR3: TGCAGTGCTAGATTACAGGGGGGCGCCTATGGCTACACCTTC. Its translation is CSARLQGGAYGYTF.

The genes are TRBV5-1 and TRBJ2-3; 9 positions agree with TRBD2. The CDR3 consists of 15 residues. Losses at the gene ends were 1 base for V and 6 bases for J; bases not matched to a gene: 6. Looked up from germline, CDR1 is SGHRS and CDR2 is YFSETQ. The CDR3 DNA follows: TGCGCCAGCAGCTTGACGACTAGCGGCTCGGATACGCAGTATTTT. This codes for CASSLTTSGSDTQYF.

This clonotype was found many times. This chain joins TRBV3-1 and TRBJ1-5; D is unresolved. This CDR3 spans 14 amino acids. The V end lost 4 bases, the J end lost 4 bases, and 11 bases lay between the germline ends. CDR1 and CDR2 from the germline V gene are LGHDT and YNNKEL (reference sequence). The CDR3 spells CASSLDTMNQPQHF. The CDR3 nucleotides are TGTGCCAGCAGCCTCGACACCATGAATCAGCCCCAGCATTTT.

The chain has TRBV5-1 and TRBJ1-1; possible D gene TRBD1, 5 bases. The CDR3 has 16 residues. The germline CDR1 and CDR2 sequences are SGHRS and YFSETQ. Trimming pared 4 bases from V and 0 bases from J, leaving 16 bases between. CDR3 DNA sequence: TGCGCCAGCAGCGGACATGGCCCCGGTATGAACACTGAAGCTTTCTTT. Translating it yields CASSGHGPGMNTEAFF.

This sequence joins TRBV30 and TRBJ1-6, with D possibly being TRBD1 (5 bases). This CDR3 is built from 14 residues. From germline, CDR1 is GTSNPN and CDR2 SVGIG (reference sequence). The V end lost 1 base, the J end lost 10 bases, and 14 bases lay between the germline ends. The CDR3 coding sequence is TGTGCCTGGAGTGCCCGACAGCAAGGATCACCCCTCCACTTT. The encoded protein is CAWSARQQGSPLHF.

The chain employs TRBV15 and TRBJ2-5, with TRBD2 matching over 7 bases. In germline, CDR1 is LNHNV, CDR2 YYDKDF (reference sequence). This CDR3 spans 15 amino acids. The ends lost 0 bases at V and 5 bases at J; junction bases unmatched: 6. The CDR3 protein is CATSRDIGGWETQYF. The CDR3 DNA is TGTGCCACCAGCAGAGATATCGGGGGGTGGGAGACCCAGTACTTC.

This clonotype occurred many times. The rearrangement joins TRBV20-1 to TRBJ2-7, with TRBD2 matching over 8 bases. CDR1 and CDR2 from the germline V gene are DFQATT and SNEGSKA (reference sequence). This CDR3 comprises 14 residues. J gave up 4 bases and V 1 base, and 6 bases lay outside the gene matches. CDR3 sequence: CSARALAGGYEQYF. For the CDR3, the DNA is TGCAGTGCTAGAGCCCTGGCGGGAGGTTACGAGCAGTACTTC.

This clonotype was observed at least ten times. The rearrangement uses TRBV2 and TRBJ1-2; unclear D gene. CDR1 and CDR2 (germline): SNHLY, FYNNEI. CDR3 size: 14 residues. V was shortened by 2 bases and J by 8 bases, with 15 bases between the two germline ends. The CDR3 nucleotides are TGTGCCAGCAGTGAATTCCGGTCGGGTGGGGGCTACACCTTC. Translation: CASSEFRSGGGYTF.

This clonotype was seen only a few times. The rearrangement joins TRBV6-4 to TRBJ2-2; 8 bases fit TRBD2. The CDR3 consists of 15 residues. Germline-derived CDR1 and CDR2 are MRHNA and SNTAGT. V trimming: 5 bases; J trimming: 3 bases; junction bases outside the gene matches: 5. This chain's CDR3 is CASSPGGADTGELFF. The CDR3 nucleotides are TGTGCCAGCAGTCCCGGGGGGGCCGACACCGGGGAGCTGTTTTTT.

This clonotype was seen ten or more times. This chain connects TRBV28 to TRBJ1-2; D remains ambiguous. V was trimmed by 8 bases and J by 4 bases, leaving 26 bases between them. The CDR3 sequence is 17 residues long. CDR1 and CDR2 (germline): MDHEN, SYDVKM. CDR3 protein: CASDFREQDGELYGYTF. The CDR3 DNA reads TGTGCCAGCGATTTCCGGGAACAAGACGGGGAACTCTATGGCTACACCTTC.

On this clonotype: A read error may produce the germline difference seen at one junction end. V usage is TRBV4-1 and J usage is TRBJ2-1; D might be TRBD2 (5 bases). The germline CDR1 and CDR2 sequences are MGHRA and YSYEKL. The CDR3 consists of 17 residues. Written as DNA, the CDR3 is TGTGCCAGCAGCCTCCGGACTGTAACAAACTCCTACAATGAGCAGTTCTTC. Protein product: CASSLRTVTNSYNEQFF.

In its sample, this clonotype was seen a few times. The rearrangement uses TRBV12-3 or TRBV12-4 and TRBJ1-1; 8 bases match TRBD1. This CDR3 comprises 15 residues. V shed 6 bases and J 1 base; nucleotides not matched to a gene: 7. CDR3 nucleotide sequence: TGTGCCAGCAGCTTGACAGGGGTCCCGAACACTGAAGCTTTCTTT. This encodes CASSLTGVPNTEAFF.

This clonotype showed up just once. This may stem from a read error, because a much larger clone lies one nucleotide away. The genes are TRBV28 and TRBJ2-7, with D possibly called TRBD1 or TRBD2 (5 bases each). Germline CDR1 MDHEN, CDR2 SYDVKM. V lost 5 bases to trimming and J lost 2 bases, with 16 bases between them. CDR3 size: 15 residues. This chain's CDR3 is CASSGDGCGAYEQYF. Here the CDR3 DNA reads TGTGCCAGCAGTGGGGACGGATGTGGGGCCTACGAGCAGTACTTC. The complete variable domain, with remaining parts taken from reference TRBV28 and TRBJ2-7, reads DVKVTQSSRYLVKRTGEKVFLECVQDMDHENMFWYRQDPGLGLRLIYFSYDVKMKEKGDIPEGYSVSREKKERFSLILESASTNQTSMYLCASSGDGCGAYEQYFGPGTRLTVT.

This clonotype came up a few times. The rearrangement joins TRBV20-1 to TRBJ2-7; 7 bases line up with TRBD1. The CDR3 is 16 amino acids. From germline, CDR1 is DFQATT and CDR2 SNEGSKA (reference sequence). J gave up 2 bases and V 0 bases, and 10 bases lay outside the gene matches. The CDR3 DNA reads as TGCAGTGCTAGAGATCGCCGGGACAGCCAGACCTACGAGCAGTACTTC. Amino acid sequence: CSARDRRDSQTYEQYF.

In its sample, this clonotype was seen a few times. The chain joins TRBV15 to TRBJ2-7, with D uncertain. CDR1 is LNHNV and CDR2 is YYDKDF in the germline V gene (reference sequence). The CDR3 has 17 amino acids. Between the trimmed V and J ends, which lost 0 bases and 3 bases, there was a span of 18 bases. For the CDR3, the DNA is TGTGCCACCAGCAGAGATAAGCCTGGCGGTTCAAGCTACGAGCAGTACTTC. Its protein is CATSRDKPGGSSYEQYF. Together with reference TRBV15 and TRBJ2-7, the CDR3 gives the full variable domain: DAMVIQNPRYQVTQFGKPVTLSCSQTLNHNVMYWYQQKSSQAPKLLFHYYDKDFNNEADTPDNFQSRRPNTSFCFLDIRSPGLGDTAMYLCATSRDKPGGSSYEQYFGPGTRLTVT.